These 12 T cell receptor beta chains came from one sample sequenced in a study of brain metastases from non-small cell lung cancer. Clones were sequenced by immunoSEQ multiplex PCR, and TCRdb holds only the in-frame ones, with some missing. The table lists roughly 430 clones, over 75% of them singletons. Sequencing was carried out using tissue from a brain metastasis. The receptors stem from a donor aged 40 or older with non-small cell lung cancer.

There are a few counts of this clone. The chain combines TRBV13 with TRBJ2-3, with D possibly TRBD2 on 7 matching bases. The CDR3 spans 15 residues. CDR1 is PRHDT and CDR2 is FYEKMQ in the germline V gene (reference sequence). V shed 4 bases and J shed 0 bases, with 11 bases lying between them. Here the CDR3 DNA reads TGTGCCAGCAGCTGGTCGGGGGGCAGCACAGATACGCAGTATTTT. Encoded protein: CASSWSGGSTDTQYF.

CDR3 amino acids: CASSYSTGVGSPLHF. CDR3 sequence (DNA): TGTGCCAGCAGTTACTCGACAGGGGTTGGCTCACCCCTCCACTTT. V is TRBV6-5 and J is TRBJ1-6, with 8 bases identical to TRBD1. From germline, CDR1 is MNHEY and CDR2 SVGAGI. Trimming cost V 0 bases and J 10 bases; bases outside gene matches: 5. The CDR3 is made up of 15 amino acids.

This clone was seen more than once but under ten times. Different DNA sequences within this sample yield the same CDR3. V is TRBV6-5 and J is TRBJ2-7, with D possibly being TRBD1 (5 bases). Germline V gene sequence: CDR1 MNHEY, CDR2 SVGAGI. The CDR3 length is 16 residues. V dropped 0 bases and J dropped 3 bases, with 15 bases sitting between them. CDR3 DNA sequence: TGTGCCAGCAGTTACTCGAAATTCACAGGTAACTACGAGCAGTACTTC. Encoded protein: CASSYSKFTGNYEQYF.

The gene calls are TRBV24-1 and TRBJ1-5, with 9 bases fitting TRBD1. The germline gives CDR1 KGHDR, CDR2 SFDVKD. CDR3 length: 14 amino acids. J was trimmed by 1 base and V by 9 bases; bases with no gene match: 3. The CDR3 sequence: CATWTGDSNQPQHF. Here the CDR3 DNA reads TGTGCCACCTGGACAGGGGACAGCAATCAGCCCCAGCATTTT.

The chain employs TRBV10-3 and TRBJ2-1; a possible D gene is TRBD2 (5 bases). The germline V gene encodes CDR1 ENHRY and CDR2 SYGVKD. The V gene lost 0 bases and the J gene lost 8 bases, with 11 bases spanning the gap. CDR3 length: 14 amino acids. CDR3 amino acids: CAISESRTGDEQFF. The CDR3, as DNA: TGTGCCATCAGTGAGTCCAGGACTGGCGATGAGCAGTTCTTC.

This chain connects TRBV2 to TRBJ1-4, with TRBD1 as a possible D gene (6 bases). The CDR3 has 16 residues. V was pared by 5 bases and J by 8 bases, with 21 bases between. The germline gives CDR1 SNHLY, CDR2 FYNNEI. The DNA of the CDR3 is TGTGCCAGCAGTCCGGGGGGTGGGACACTAATAGAAAAACTGTTTTTT. This codes for CASSPGGGTLIEKLFF.

V is TRBV19 and J is TRBJ1-4; D is undetermined. The CDR3 spans 13 residues. The germline CDR1 and CDR2 sequences are LNHDA and SQIVND (reference sequence). V dropped 5 bases and J dropped 8 bases, with 12 bases sitting between them. The CDR3 sequence is CASSYLAREKLFF. The DNA of the CDR3 is TGTGCCAGTAGTTACTTGGCTAGGGAAAAACTGTTTTTT.

The chain is built from TRBV10-3 and TRBJ1-4, with D uncertain. The CDR3 loop spans 11 amino acids. V was shortened by 3 bases and J by 4 bases, with 0 bases between the two germline ends. The germline V gene encodes CDR1 ENHRY and CDR2 SYGVKD. CDR3 sequence (DNA): TGTGCCATCAGTGATAATGAAAAACTGTTTTTT. Translating gives CAISDNEKLFF.

This clone showed up just once. The chain combines TRBV14 with TRBJ2-2; 8 bases line up with TRBD2. CDR3 length: 15 amino acids. V gave up 10 bases and J gave up 6 bases; unmatched junction bases: 13. The germline V gene has CDR1 SGHDN and CDR2 FVKESK. Written as DNA, the CDR3 is TGTGCCACCGCCACCAACCGGGGGGGGGCCGGGGAGCTGTTTTTT. This translates into CATATNRGGAGELFF. The whole variable domain, filled in from reference TRBV14 and TRBJ2-2, reads EAGVTQFPSHSVIEKGQTVTLRCDPISGHDNLYWYRRVMGKEIKFLLHFVKESKQDESGMPNNRFLAERTGGTYSTLKVQPAELEDSGVYFCATATNRGGAGELFFGEGSRLTVL.

The chain has TRBV4-2 and TRBJ2-2; unclear D gene. CDR3 length: 14 amino acids. The germline V gene has CDR1 LGHNA and CDR2 YNFKEQ. The V end was cut by 0 bases, the J end by 5 bases, with 7 bases between. The CDR3 DNA sequence: TGTGCCAGCAGCCAAGATATGGGGACCGGGGAGCTGTTTTTT. The encoded protein is CASSQDMGTGELFF.

J is TRBJ1-5 and V is TRBV6-6; D is perhaps TRBD1 (5 bases). Trimming shortened V by 4 bases and J by 1 base, and 8 bases separated the two germline ends. The germline V gene has CDR1 MNHNY and CDR2 SVGAGI (reference sequence). The CDR3 loop spans 14 amino acids. CDR3 bases: TGTGCCAGCAGTTTCAGGGAGAGCAATCAGCCCCAGCATTTT. Its translation: CASSFRESNQPQHF.

This chain connects TRBV7-3 to TRBJ2-2, with 10 bases fitting TRBD1. The germline gives CDR1 SGHTA, CDR2 FQGTGA. The CDR3 covers 16 residues. After removal of 5 bases from V and 4 bases from J, the junction contained 7 bases not matched to a gene. Here the CDR3 reads CASSPAGTGVTGELFF. CDR3 nucleotide sequence: TGTGCCAGCAGCCCCGCCGGGACAGGGGTCACCGGGGAGCTGTTTTTT.